The 27 T cell receptor beta chains given below trace back to one sample, sequenced in a study of siplizumab effects on memory and regulatory T cells. The protocol was immunoSEQ multiplex PCR, while the TCRdb copy is restricted to in-frame clones and leaves out a portion. The table lists around 100,000 clones, 80% to 95% of them singletons. The specimen sequenced was CD4+ T cells sorted from blood. The receptors here all came from a human donor in good health.

The chain combines TRBV27 with TRBJ2-7; 11 bases map to TRBD1. V was pared by 10 bases and J by 0 bases, with 2 bases of the junction left unmatched. The CDR3 consists of 13 residues. Germline V gene lookup returns CDR1 MNHEY and CDR2 SMNVEV (reference sequence). The CDR3 loop reads CATGTGGSYEQYF. For the CDR3, the DNA is TGTGCCACCGGGACAGGGGGCTCCTACGAGCAGTACTTC.

The chain employs TRBV28 and TRBJ1-1, with D hard to call. V shed 7 bases and J shed 2 bases, with 8 bases lying between them. CDR1 is MDHEN, CDR2 SYDVKM, per germline. There are 12 residues in the CDR3. CDR3 sequence reads: CASMLLNTEAFF. The CDR3 DNA sequence: TGTGCCAGCATGTTACTAAACACTGAAGCTTTCTTT.

This chain joins TRBV27 and TRBJ2-1, with D tentatively TRBD2 (5 bases). The CDR3 sequence is 16 residues long. Trimming stripped 1 base from V and 7 bases from J, with 17 bases between. Per the germline V gene, CDR1 is MNHEY and CDR2 is SMNVEV (reference sequence). CDR3 sequence (DNA): TGTGCCAGCAGTTTATATCAGAGGGTGGTTTTTAATGAGCAGTTCTTC. Translated: CASSLYQRVVFNEQFF.

CDR3 in DNA: TGTGCCAGCACGCGAACTAATAGCAATCAGCCCCAGCATTTT. Translating it yields CASTRTNSNQPQHF. The chain is built from TRBV6-1 and TRBJ1-5; no clear D gene. The CDR3 runs to 14 residues. Trimming took 7 bases from V and 0 from J, leaving 10 bases between them. Germline lookup yields CDR1 MNHNS and CDR2 SASEGT.

CDR3 protein: CASSRQGRNPNLGNTIYF. As DNA, the CDR3 is TGTGCCAGCTCACGACAGGGAAGGAACCCAAACCTTGGAAACACCATATATTTT. This chain joins TRBV18 and TRBJ1-3, with 7 bases fitting TRBD1. The germline V gene encodes CDR1 KGHSH and CDR2 LQKENI. The ends lost 4 bases at V and 3 bases at J; junction bases unmatched: 15. This CDR3 region has 18 residues.

V gene TRBV7-9 combines with J gene TRBJ1-3; D uncertain. Germline values: CDR1 SEHNR, CDR2 FQNEAQ (reference sequence). V lost 1 base to trimming and J lost 2 bases, with 9 bases between them. The CDR3 consists of 15 residues. The CDR3 loop reads CASSLGVGAGNTIYF. CDR3 DNA sequence: TGTGCCAGCAGCTTAGGGGTGGGAGCTGGAAACACCATATATTTT.

This chain uses TRBV19 with TRBJ2-1; D uncertain. Germline-derived CDR1 and CDR2 are LNHDA and SQIVND (reference sequence). V was trimmed by 3 bases and J by 0 bases, leaving 15 bases between them. This CDR3 is 17 amino acids long. CDR3 loop: CASSMDLGSGSYNEQFF. The DNA for the CDR3 is TGTGCCAGTAGTATGGATTTGGGGTCAGGCTCCTACAATGAGCAGTTCTTC. The variable domain in full, completed from reference TRBV19 and TRBJ2-1, reads DGGITQSPKYLFRKEGQNVTLSCEQNLNHDAMYWYRQDPGQGLRLIYYSQIVNDFQKGDIAEGYSVSREKKESFPLTVTSAQKNPTAFYLCASSMDLGSGSYNEQFFGPGTRLTVL.

The genes are TRBV18 and TRBJ2-5; D not resolved. The V and J ends lost 3 bases and 2 bases respectively, with 10 bases between them. Germline V gene sequence: CDR1 KGHSH, CDR2 LQKENI. The CDR3 is 14 amino acids. The CDR3 nucleotides are TGTGCCAGCTCACCTTTCAGGCAGCAAGAGACCCAGTACTTC. This encodes CASSPFRQQETQYF.

The rearrangement uses TRBV18 and TRBJ1-1, with D perhaps matching TRBD1 (6 bases). Germline loops: CDR1 KGHSH, CDR2 LQKENI. CDR3 length: 15 amino acids. V was cut by 2 bases and J by 1 base, with 11 bases left in between. CDR3 sequence: CASSPAEGGNTEAFF. CDR3 nucleotides: TGTGCCAGCTCACCAGCTGAGGGGGGGAACACTGAAGCTTTCTTT. The variable domain in full, completed from reference TRBV18 and TRBJ1-1, reads NAGVMQNPRHLVRRRGQEARLRCSPMKGHSHVYWYRQLPEEGLKFMVYLQKENIIDESGMPKERFSAEFPKEGPSILRIQQVVRGDSAAYFCASSPAEGGNTEAFFGQGTRLTVV.

The rearrangement joins TRBV4-2 to TRBJ2-3, with 9 bases identical to TRBD2. Germline CDR1 LGHNA, CDR2 YNFKEQ. The CDR3 contains 17 residues. Trimming took 4 bases from V and 6 from J; bases not matched to a gene: 14. The CDR3 is CASSPGRVAGARDTQYF. The CDR3 DNA follows: TGTGCCAGCAGCCCGGGTCGTGTAGCGGGGGCGAGGGATACGCAGTATTTT.

The chain has TRBV11-1 and TRBJ2-3, with 9 bases matching TRBD2. CDR3 length: 16 residues. Looked up from germline, CDR1 is SGHAT and CDR2 is FQDESV (reference sequence). The ends lost 5 bases at V and 5 bases at J; junction bases unmatched: 11. CDR3 bases: TGTGCCAGCAGCATGGGACTAGCCCAAACCTTAGATACGCAGTATTTT. This sequence encodes CASSMGLAQTLDTQYF. Supplemented by reference TRBV11-1 and TRBJ2-3, the full variable domain reads EAEVAQSPRYKITEKSQAVAFWCDPISGHATLYWYRQILGQGPELLVQFQDESVVDDSQLPKDRFSAERLKGVDSTLKIQPAELGDSAMYLCASSMGLAQTLDTQYFGPGTRLTVL.

The chain is built from TRBV18 and TRBJ2-3; 10 bases align to TRBD2. Germline assignment: CDR1 KGHSH and CDR2 LQKENI. Trimming cost V 1 base and J 6 bases; bases outside gene matches: 4. The CDR3 has 15 amino acids. The chain's CDR3 is CASSPQSSGGDTQYF. CDR3 sequence (DNA): TGTGCCAGCTCACCACAGTCTAGCGGGGGTGATACGCAGTATTTT. Full variable domain (remainder filled in from reference TRBV18 and TRBJ2-3): NAGVMQNPRHLVRRRGQEARLRCSPMKGHSHVYWYRQLPEEGLKFMVYLQKENIIDESGMPKERFSAEFPKEGPSILRIQQVVRGDSAAYFCASSPQSSGGDTQYFGPGTRLTVL.

The V call is TRBV4-2, the J call TRBJ2-2, with D uncertain. The V gene lost 0 bases and the J gene lost 4 bases, with 12 bases spanning the gap. The germline V gene encodes CDR1 LGHNA and CDR2 YNFKEQ. There are 16 residues in the CDR3. The CDR3, as DNA: TGTGCCAGCAGCCAAGATTGGCTGCCGGGCACCGGGGAGCTGTTTTTT. Its protein product is CASSQDWLPGTGELFF.

A few counts support this clone. The V call is TRBV7-6, the J call TRBJ2-7; D unresolved. V was cut by 1 base and J by 1 base, with 8 bases left in between. The CDR3 consists of 14 residues. CDR1 is SGHVS, CDR2 FNYEAQ, per germline. The CDR3 region has the DNA TGTGCCAGCAGCTTAGGTACCGCTTCCTACGAGCAGTACTTC. Its translation: CASSLGTASYEQYF. Drawing the rest from reference TRBV7-6 and TRBJ2-7, the complete variable domain is GAGVSQSPRYKVTKRGQDVALRCDPISGHVSLYWYRQALGQGPEFLTYFNYEAQQDKSGLPNDRFSAERPEGSISTLTIQRTEQRDSAMYRCASSLGTASYEQYFGPGTRLTVT.

The chain carries TRBV7-3 and TRBJ2-1; 8 bases match TRBD1. V shed 4 bases and J 1 base; nucleotides not matched to a gene: 3. CDR3 length: 15 amino acids. Germline CDR1 SGHTA, CDR2 FQGTGA. The CDR3 is CASSYRTGSYNEQFF. The CDR3 nucleotides are TGTGCCAGCAGCTATCGGACAGGGTCCTACAATGAGCAGTTCTTC. The whole variable domain, remainder taken from reference TRBV7-3 and TRBJ2-1, is GAGVSQTPSNKVTEKGKYVELRCDPISGHTALYWYRQSLGQGPEFLIYFQGTGAADDSGLPNDRFFAVRPEGSVSTLKIQRTERGDSAVYLCASSYRTGSYNEQFFGPGTRLTVL.

The V and J genes are TRBV5-1 and TRBJ2-5, with TRBD1 matching over 11 bases. Germline loops: CDR1 SGHRS, CDR2 YFSETQ. The CDR3 is 16 residues long. V lost 4 bases and J lost 2; bases outside the gene matches: 7. CDR3 sequence (DNA): TGCGCCAGCAGCCAAGGGGACAGGGGGACGCAAGAGACCCAGTACTTC. This codes for CASSQGDRGTQETQYF.

V is TRBV7-6 and J is TRBJ1-1; the match to TRBD1 covers 9 bases. The V gene end was trimmed by 5 bases and the J gene end by 6 bases; junction bases not matched to a gene: 13. Germline CDR1 and CDR2: SGHVS and FNYEAQ. The CDR3 loop spans 16 amino acids. CDR3 DNA sequence: TGTGCCAGCAGCCTTCAAGTCCCGGGACAGGGCCCTGAAGCTTTCTTT. Protein sequence: CASSLQVPGQGPEAFF.

The chain combines TRBV10-3 with TRBJ1-2, with no clear D. Trimming removed 11 bases at V and 6 bases at J, with 10 bases between. The germline V gene has CDR1 ENHRY and CDR2 SYGVKD. This CDR3 region has 10 residues. As DNA, the CDR3 is TGTGCCGTCGGGATGAATGGCTACACCTTC. Its protein is CAVGMNGYTF.

This clone was counted once. V and J are TRBV2 and TRBJ2-2; D may be TRBD2 (5 bases). The CDR3 runs to 15 residues. Trimming pared 5 bases from V and 2 bases from J, leaving 12 bases between. The germline V gene encodes CDR1 SNHLY and CDR2 FYNNEI. This CDR3 reads CASSSTGSNTGELFF. In nucleotides, the CDR3 is TGTGCCAGCAGTTCTACGGGATCTAACACCGGGGAGCTGTTTTTT.

The chain links TRBV7-9 to TRBJ1-4; D is possibly TRBD1 (6 bases). Per the germline V gene, CDR1 is SEHNR and CDR2 is FQNEAQ (reference sequence). V lost 3 bases and J 12 bases, leaving 23 bases between the germline ends. The CDR3 is made up of 16 amino acids. The CDR3 loop is CASSFFSPITGRELFF. DNA of the CDR3: TGTGCCAGCAGCTTCTTCTCCCCCATTACAGGGAGGGAACTGTTTTTT.

This clone was recorded a few times. V and J are TRBV2 and TRBJ2-7; TRBD1 might be the D (5 bases). Germline assignment: CDR1 SNHLY and CDR2 FYNNEI. This CDR3 is built from 14 residues. With 1 base removed from V and 5 bases from J, the gap between germline ends came to 12 bases. The CDR3 region has the DNA TGTGCCAGCAGTGAAGGGGGCGCGTCGAACGAGCAGTACTTC. This gives the protein CASSEGGASNEQYF.

This chain joins TRBV5-1 and TRBJ1-1; tentatively, D is TRBD1 (5 bases). The CDR3 is 15 residues long. CDR1 and CDR2 from the germline V gene are SGHRS and YFSETQ. Trimming removed 2 bases at V and 4 bases at J, with 15 bases between. The CDR3 sequence is CASSFSGGGGTEAFF. CDR3 DNA: TGCGCCAGCAGCTTTTCGGGGGGAGGTGGCACTGAAGCTTTCTTT.

The chain carries TRBV28 and TRBJ2-7, with TRBD1 identical over 7 bases. V dropped 7 bases and J dropped 2; count of bases not matched to a gene: 8. Per the germline V gene, CDR1 is MDHEN and CDR2 is SYDVKM. The CDR3 covers 14 residues. The CDR3 DNA reads as TGTGCCAGCACCCTGGACAGGACCCCCTACGAGCAGTACTTC. Protein: CASTLDRTPYEQYF.

The chain is built from TRBV30 and TRBJ1-2; D gene ambiguous. The CDR3 is made up of 11 amino acids. The V gene lost 0 bases and the J gene lost 6 bases, with 5 bases spanning the gap. Germline values: CDR1 GTSNPN, CDR2 SVGIG (reference sequence). The CDR3 DNA reads as TGTGCCTGGAGTGTATCTCATGGCTACACCTTC. Its protein product is CAWSVSHGYTF.

The chain is built from TRBV6-9 and TRBJ1-1; D remains ambiguous. CDR1 and CDR2 from the germline V gene are MNHGY and SVAAGI. The CDR3 has 15 residues. V lost 2 bases to trimming and J lost 9 bases, with 19 bases between them. CDR3 DNA: TGTGCCAGCAGTTATCTAATCCGGGCCCCGCATAAAGCTTTCTTT. This translates into CASSYLIRAPHKAFF.

The gene calls are TRBV28 and TRBJ2-7; D not resolved. V gave up 4 bases and J gave up 1 base, with 11 bases separating them. This CDR3 has 14 residues. The germline V gene encodes CDR1 MDHEN and CDR2 SYDVKM. CDR3 protein: CASSSSGRSYEQYF. CDR3 bases: TGTGCCAGCAGTTCCTCGGGTAGGTCCTACGAGCAGTACTTC.

The chain couples TRBV29-1 to TRBJ2-7, with 10 bases matching TRBD1. CDR1 and CDR2 from the germline V gene are SQVTM and ANQGSEA. The CDR3 is 13 amino acids. V trimming: 4 bases; J trimming: 5 bases; junction bases outside the gene matches: 5. The CDR3 is CSVVRTGGNEQYF. The CDR3, as DNA: TGCAGCGTTGTGAGGACAGGGGGGAACGAGCAGTACTTC.